The rows below give T cell receptor beta chains drawn from one sample of a study of T cell responses to AZD1222 COVID-19 vaccine. Sequencing was performed with immunoSEQ multiplex PCR; in TCRdb, only in-frame clones are kept and a portion is missing. The table lists 150,000 to 200,000 clones, 85% to 90% of them singletons. The sample here was peripheral blood, taken 28 days after the second AZD1222 dose. These receptors were obtained from an adult who received the AZD1222 COVID-19 vaccine. Both conserved end residues are trimmed from each CDR3.

V: TRBV19
CDR3: ASKGDSTTTNSPLH

V: TRBV28
CDR3: ASSSGLAGTDTQY

V: TRBV7-9
CDR3: ASANGRGYEQY

V: TRBV11-3
CDR3: ASSLRGGASGELF

V: TRBV15
CDR3: ATSRPDGAGNTIY

V: TRBV18
CDR3: ASSPLGRTNEKLF

V: TRBV30
CDR3: AWSHQGQPQH

V: TRBV19
CDR3: ATQTYNEQF

V: TRBV27
CDR3: ASSYTGSMADTQY

V: TRBV28
CDR3: ASSLGGGTNEKLF

V: TRBV30
CDR3: AWSGTGFGEQY

V: TRBV9
CDR3: ASSPLAGLYNEQF

V: TRBV18
CDR3: ASSLGTGNTEAF

V: TRBV19
CDR3: ASSIRGPTEQY

V: TRBV7-3
CDR3: ASSLSLGEADTQY

V: TRBV4-3
CDR3: ASSQAGKPSEQY

V: TRBV30
CDR3: AWKRDRGNTEAF

V: TRBV6-2/TRBV6-3
CDR3: ASSGTAYNEQF

V: TRBV24-1
CDR3: ATSDPDPAAGNTIY

V: TRBV6-4
CDR3: ASSEREGLVNEQF

V: TRBV6-4
CDR3: ASSPTGGETQY

V: TRBV2
CDR3: ASFGQGATDTQY

V: TRBV28
CDR3: ASSLAGRAPYEQY

V: TRBV5-4
CDR3: ASSPPDRNYQETQY

V: TRBV28
CDR3: ATLLGFTGELF

V: TRBV30
CDR3: ALKGMGVSNIQY

V: TRBV7-6
CDR3: ASSLESGGSSGFSYEQY

V: TRBV11-2
CDR3: ASSIHSEFSPLH

V: TRBV28
CDR3: ASRTGGENSPLH

V: TRBV7-2
CDR3: ASSSPTGGSGHSYNEQF

V: TRBV2
CDR3: ASSESGHLGETQY

V: TRBV5-4
CDR3: ASSLAGGWGEKLF

V: TRBV19
CDR3: ATRRGGNSPLH

V: TRBV9
CDR3: ASSESGRTDTQY

V: TRBV29-1
CDR3: SVDRQMNTEAF

V: TRBV28
CDR3: ASSLRGVATNEKLF

V: TRBV11-3
CDR3: ASSLDLNTEAF

V: TRBV12-5
CDR3: ASGFGLTQY

V: TRBV5-6
CDR3: ASSLVLAGVSEQY

V: TRBV2
CDR3: ASGGRIYEQY

V: TRBV13
CDR3: ASSLGGRGRVDEKLF

V: TRBV10-3
CDR3: AISEPTANYGYT